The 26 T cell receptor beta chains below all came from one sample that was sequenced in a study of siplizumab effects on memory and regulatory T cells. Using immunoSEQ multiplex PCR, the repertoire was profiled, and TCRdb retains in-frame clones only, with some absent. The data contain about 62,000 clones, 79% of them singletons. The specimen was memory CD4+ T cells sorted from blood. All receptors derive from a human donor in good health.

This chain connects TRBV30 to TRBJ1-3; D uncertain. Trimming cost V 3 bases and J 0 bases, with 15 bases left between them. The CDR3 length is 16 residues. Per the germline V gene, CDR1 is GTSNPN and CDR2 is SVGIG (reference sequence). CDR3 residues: CAWREYQVLSGNTIYF. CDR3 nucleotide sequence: TGTGCCTGGAGGGAATACCAAGTGCTCTCTGGAAACACCATATATTTT.

As DNA, the CDR3 is TGTGCCAGCGCAACTAGCAATCAGCCCCAGCATTTT. Its protein is CASATSNQPQHF. The chain uses TRBV6-6 and TRBJ1-5; D remains ambiguous. Germline V gene lookup returns CDR1 MNHNY and CDR2 SVGAGI (reference sequence). The ends were cut back, 8 bases at V and 0 bases at J, with 5 bases in the middle. The CDR3 sequence is 12 residues long.

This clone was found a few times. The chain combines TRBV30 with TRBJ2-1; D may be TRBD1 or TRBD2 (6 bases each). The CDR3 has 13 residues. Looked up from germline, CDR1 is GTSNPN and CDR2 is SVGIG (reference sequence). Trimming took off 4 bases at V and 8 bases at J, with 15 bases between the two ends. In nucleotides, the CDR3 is TGTGCCTGGAAGGATAGGGGGGCCGATGAGCAGTTCTTC. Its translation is CAWKDRGADEQFF.

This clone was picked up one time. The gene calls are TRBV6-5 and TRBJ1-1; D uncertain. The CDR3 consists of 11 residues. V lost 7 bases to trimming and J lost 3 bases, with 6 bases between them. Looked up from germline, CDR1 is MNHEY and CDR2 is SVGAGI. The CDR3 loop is CASILYTEAFF. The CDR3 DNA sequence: TGTGCCAGCATATTATACACTGAAGCTTTCTTT.

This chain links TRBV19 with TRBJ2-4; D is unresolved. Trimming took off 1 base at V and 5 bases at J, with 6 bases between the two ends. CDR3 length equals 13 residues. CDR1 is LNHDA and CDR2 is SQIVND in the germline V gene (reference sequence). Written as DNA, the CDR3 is TGTGCCAGTAGTATAGCAAGACAAAACATTCAGTACTTC. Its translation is CASSIARQNIQYF.

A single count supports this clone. The CDR3 loop is CASSQTGLAGGSTDTQYF. Here the CDR3 DNA reads TGCGCCAGCAGCCAAACGGGACTAGCGGGGGGAAGCACAGATACGCAGTATTTT. This sequence joins TRBV4-3 and TRBJ2-3; TRBD2 aligns across 15 bases. V shed 2 bases, J shed 0 bases, and the junction held 3 bases outside the gene matches. Germline CDR1 and CDR2: LGHNA and YSLEER. The CDR3 runs 18 residues.

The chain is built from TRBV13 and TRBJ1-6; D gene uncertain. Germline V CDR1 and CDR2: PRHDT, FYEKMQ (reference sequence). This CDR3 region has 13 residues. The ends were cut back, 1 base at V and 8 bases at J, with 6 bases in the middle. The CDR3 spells CASSLAGDSPLHF. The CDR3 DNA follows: TGTGCCAGCAGCTTAGCCGGGGATTCACCCCTCCACTTT.

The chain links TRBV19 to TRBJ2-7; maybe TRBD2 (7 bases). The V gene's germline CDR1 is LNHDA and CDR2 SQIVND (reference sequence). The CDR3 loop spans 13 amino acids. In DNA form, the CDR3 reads TGTGCTACATGTTGCGGGGGCTACTACGAGCAGTACTTC. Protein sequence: CATCCGGYYEQYF.

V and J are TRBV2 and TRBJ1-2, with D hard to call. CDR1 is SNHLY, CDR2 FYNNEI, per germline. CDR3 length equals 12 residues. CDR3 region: CDSNEVNYGYTF. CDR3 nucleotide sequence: TGTGATTCGAACGAAGTAAACTATGGCTACACCTTC.

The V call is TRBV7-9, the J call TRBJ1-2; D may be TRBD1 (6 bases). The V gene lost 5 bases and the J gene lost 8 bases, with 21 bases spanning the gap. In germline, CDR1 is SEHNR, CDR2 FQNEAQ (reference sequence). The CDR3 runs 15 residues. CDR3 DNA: TGTGCCAGCAGCCCAGGGGACGGATCATACCGCGGCTACACCTTC. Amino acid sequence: CASSPGDGSYRGYTF.

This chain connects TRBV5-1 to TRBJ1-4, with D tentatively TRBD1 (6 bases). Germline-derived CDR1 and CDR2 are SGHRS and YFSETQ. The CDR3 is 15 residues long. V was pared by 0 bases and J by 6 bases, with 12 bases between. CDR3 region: CASSLGTEVYEKLFF. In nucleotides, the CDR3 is TGCGCCAGCAGCTTGGGGACAGAAGTTTATGAAAAACTGTTTTTT.

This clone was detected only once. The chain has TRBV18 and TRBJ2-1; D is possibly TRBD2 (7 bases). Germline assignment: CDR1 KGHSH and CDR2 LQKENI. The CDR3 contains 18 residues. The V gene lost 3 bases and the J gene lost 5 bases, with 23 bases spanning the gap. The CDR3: CASSPSGGPNSKHNEQFF. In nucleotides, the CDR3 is TGTGCCAGCTCACCTTCCGGGGGGCCGAACAGTAAACACAATGAGCAGTTCTTC.

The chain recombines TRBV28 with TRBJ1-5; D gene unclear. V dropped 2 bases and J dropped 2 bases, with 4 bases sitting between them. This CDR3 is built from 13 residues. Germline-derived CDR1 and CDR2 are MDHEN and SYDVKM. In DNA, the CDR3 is TGTGCCAGCAGTTTAGACGGCAATCAGCCCCAGCATTTT. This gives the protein CASSLDGNQPQHF.

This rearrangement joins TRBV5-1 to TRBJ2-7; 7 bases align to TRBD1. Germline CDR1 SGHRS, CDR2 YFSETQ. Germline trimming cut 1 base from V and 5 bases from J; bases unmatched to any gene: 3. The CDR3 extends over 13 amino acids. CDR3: CASSLKDRHEQYF. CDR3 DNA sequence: TGCGCCAGCAGCTTGAAGGACAGGCACGAGCAGTACTTC.

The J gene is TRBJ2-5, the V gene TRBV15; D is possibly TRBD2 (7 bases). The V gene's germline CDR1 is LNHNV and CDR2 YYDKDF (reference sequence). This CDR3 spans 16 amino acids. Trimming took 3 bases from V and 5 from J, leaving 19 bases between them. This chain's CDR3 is CATSSEGGARGETQYF. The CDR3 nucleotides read TGTGCCACCAGCAGCGAAGGGGGGGCTAGAGGGGAGACCCAGTACTTC.

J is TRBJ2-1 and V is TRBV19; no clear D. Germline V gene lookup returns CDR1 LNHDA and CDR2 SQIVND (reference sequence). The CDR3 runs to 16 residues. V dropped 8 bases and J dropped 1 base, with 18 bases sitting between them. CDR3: CASGKERAVSYNEQFF. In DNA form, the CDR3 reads TGTGCCAGTGGTAAAGAACGGGCGGTGTCCTACAATGAGCAGTTCTTC.

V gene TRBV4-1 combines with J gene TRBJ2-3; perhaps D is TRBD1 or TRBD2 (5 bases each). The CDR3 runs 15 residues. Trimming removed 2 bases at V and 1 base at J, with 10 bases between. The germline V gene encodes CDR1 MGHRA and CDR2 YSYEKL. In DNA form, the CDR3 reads TGCGCCAGCAGCCAAACCGGGACCGGCACAGATACGCAGTATTTT. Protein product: CASSQTGTGTDTQYF.

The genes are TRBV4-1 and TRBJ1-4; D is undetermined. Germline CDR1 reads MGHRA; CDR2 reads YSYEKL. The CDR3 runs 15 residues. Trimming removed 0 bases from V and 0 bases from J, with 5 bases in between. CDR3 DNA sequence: TGCGCCAGCAGCCAAGAGGCCGCAACTAATGAAAAACTGTTTTTT. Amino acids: CASSQEAATNEKLFF.

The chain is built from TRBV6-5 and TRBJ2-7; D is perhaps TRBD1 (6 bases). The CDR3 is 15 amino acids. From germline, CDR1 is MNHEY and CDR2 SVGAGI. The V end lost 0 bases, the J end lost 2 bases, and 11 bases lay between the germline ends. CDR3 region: CASSYSAGVPYEQYF. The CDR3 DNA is TGTGCCAGCAGTTACTCGGCAGGGGTTCCCTACGAGCAGTACTTC.

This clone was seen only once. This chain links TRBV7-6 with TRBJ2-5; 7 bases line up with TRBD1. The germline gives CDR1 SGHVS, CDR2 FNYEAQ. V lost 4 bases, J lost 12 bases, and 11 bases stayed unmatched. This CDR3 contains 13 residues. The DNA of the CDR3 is TGTGCCAGCAGCTCTTGGAATCAGGGGGAAGAGTACTTC. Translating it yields CASSSWNQGEEYF.

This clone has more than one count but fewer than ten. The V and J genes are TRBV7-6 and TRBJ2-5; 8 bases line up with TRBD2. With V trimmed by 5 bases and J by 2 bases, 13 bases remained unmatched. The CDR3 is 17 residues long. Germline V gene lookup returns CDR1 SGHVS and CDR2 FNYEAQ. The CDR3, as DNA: TGTGCCAGCAGCCCGATCAGACCCGGGACTAGTCAAGAGACCCAGTACTTC. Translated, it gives CASSPIRPGTSQETQYF.

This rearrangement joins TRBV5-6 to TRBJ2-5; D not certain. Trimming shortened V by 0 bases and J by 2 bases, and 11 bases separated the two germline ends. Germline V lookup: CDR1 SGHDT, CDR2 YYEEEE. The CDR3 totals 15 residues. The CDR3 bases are TGTGCCAGCAGCTTGGTTTTAGGGATACAAGAGACCCAGTACTTC. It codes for CASSLVLGIQETQYF.

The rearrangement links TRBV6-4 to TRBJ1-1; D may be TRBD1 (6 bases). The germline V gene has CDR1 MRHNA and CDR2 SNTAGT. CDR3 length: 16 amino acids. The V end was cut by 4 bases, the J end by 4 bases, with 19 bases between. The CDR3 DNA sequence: TGTGCCAGCAGTGCCGGTAGTGCCAGGGGAGGCACTGAAGCTTTCTTT. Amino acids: CASSAGSARGGTEAFF.

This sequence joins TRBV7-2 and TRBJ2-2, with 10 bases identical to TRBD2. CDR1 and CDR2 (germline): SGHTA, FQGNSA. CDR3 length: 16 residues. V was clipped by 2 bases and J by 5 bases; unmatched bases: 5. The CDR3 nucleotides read TGTGCCAGCAGCTTAAGCGGGGGGGCATATACCGGGGAGCTGTTTTTT. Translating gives CASSLSGGAYTGELFF.

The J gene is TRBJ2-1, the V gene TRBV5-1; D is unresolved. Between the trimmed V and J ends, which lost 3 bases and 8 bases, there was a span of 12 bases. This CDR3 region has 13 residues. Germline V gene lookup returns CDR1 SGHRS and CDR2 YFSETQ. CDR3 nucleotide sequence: TGCGCCAGCAGCTCCCAATCTGGGGATGAGCAGTTCTTC. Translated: CASSSQSGDEQFF.

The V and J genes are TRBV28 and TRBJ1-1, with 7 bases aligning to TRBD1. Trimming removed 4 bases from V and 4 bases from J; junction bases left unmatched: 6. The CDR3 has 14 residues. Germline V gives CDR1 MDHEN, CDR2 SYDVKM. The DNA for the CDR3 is TGTGCCAGCAGTTCGACAGGGTGGGGCACTGAAGCTTTCTTT. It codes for CASSSTGWGTEAFF.